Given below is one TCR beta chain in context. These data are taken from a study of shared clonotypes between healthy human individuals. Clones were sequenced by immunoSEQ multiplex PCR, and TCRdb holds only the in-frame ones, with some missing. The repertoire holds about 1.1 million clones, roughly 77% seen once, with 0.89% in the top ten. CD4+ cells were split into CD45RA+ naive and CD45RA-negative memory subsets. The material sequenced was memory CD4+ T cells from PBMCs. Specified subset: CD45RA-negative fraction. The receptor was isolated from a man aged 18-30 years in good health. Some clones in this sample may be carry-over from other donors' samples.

CDR3 residues: CASSPAGGYNEQFF. As DNA, the CDR3 is TGTGCCAGCAGCCCGGCAGGGGGGTACAATGAGCAGTTCTTC. The J gene is TRBJ2-1, the V gene TRBV5-4, with TRBD1 as a possible D gene (7 bases). The CDR3 sequence is 14 residues long. Germline V gene lookup returns CDR1 SGHNT and CDR2 YYREEE (reference sequence). V was shortened by 4 bases and J by 4 bases, with 12 bases between the two germline ends.